The T cell receptor beta chain described here comes from a study of metastatic and nonmetastatic thyroid tumors. Study information: The study looked at repertoires side by side in blood and in tumor or nodule tissue from malignant and benign thyroid patients.

In the authors' workflow: What underpinned the distant-metastasis classifier for papillary thyroid cancer was the set of CDR3 differences across clinicopathological groups. TCRdb re-clonotyped the PCR reads via MiXCR. What appears here as the V and J calls and clone size reflects TCRdb's work, not the paper's. This sample carries 25,000 to 35,000 clones, roughly 15% of them seen once, and the ten largest clones take about 4.4%. Not a single patient had been given any form of treatment at any point before undergoing thyroid surgery. At least ten counts were recorded for this clone. Per germline, CDR1 MNHEY and CDR2 SVGAGI. Trimming took 6 bases from V and 6 from J, leaving 18 bases between them. The CDR3 contains 15 residues.

The specimen was blood. The receptor comes from a female donor with papillary thyroid cancer or a benign thyroid nodule (not recorded which). Some clones in this sample may be carry-over from other donors' samples. The chain is built from TRBV6-5 and TRBJ1-5; possible D gene TRBD1, 6 bases. CDR3 nucleotides: TGTGCCAGCAGCGCCCGGGGGGCGTATAGTCAGCCCCAGCATTTT. It translates to CASSARGAYSQPQHF.